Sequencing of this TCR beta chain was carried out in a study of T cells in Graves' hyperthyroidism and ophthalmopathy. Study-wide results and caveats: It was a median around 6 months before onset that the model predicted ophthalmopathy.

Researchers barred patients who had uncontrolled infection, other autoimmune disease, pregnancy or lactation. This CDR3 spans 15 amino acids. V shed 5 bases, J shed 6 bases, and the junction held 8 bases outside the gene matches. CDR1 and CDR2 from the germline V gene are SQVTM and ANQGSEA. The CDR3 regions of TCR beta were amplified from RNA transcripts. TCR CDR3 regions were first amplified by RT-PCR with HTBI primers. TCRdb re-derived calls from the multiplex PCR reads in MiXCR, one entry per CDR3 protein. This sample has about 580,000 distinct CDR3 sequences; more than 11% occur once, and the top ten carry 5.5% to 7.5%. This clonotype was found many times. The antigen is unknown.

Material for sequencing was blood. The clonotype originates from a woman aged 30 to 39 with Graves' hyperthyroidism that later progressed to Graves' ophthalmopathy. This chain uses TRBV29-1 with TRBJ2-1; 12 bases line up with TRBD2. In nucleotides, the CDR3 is TGCAGCGTTCTCCCCGGGACTAGCGGGCTCAATGAGCAGTTCTTC. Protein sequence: CSVLPGTSGLNEQFF.